Below, 24 T cell receptor beta chains from the same sample are listed, as sequenced in a study of T cell repertoires in cytomegalovirus infection. TCRdb processed the reads anew with MiXCR; each CDR3 protein has one entry. The profile shows approximately 910,000 distinct CDR3 sequences, 25% to 40% of them singletons. Their antigens remain unidentified. Sequenced here: cultured CD8+ T cells from PBMCs, sampled from culture after CMV antigen stimulation. The source is a human donor in good health (CMV status not recorded). Some clones in this sample may be carry-over from other donors' samples.

In its sample, this clonotype was seen a few times. This sequence joins TRBV9 and TRBJ2-1; TRBD2 aligns across 10 bases. This CDR3 has 17 amino acids. With V trimmed by 2 bases and J by 8 bases, 13 bases remained unmatched. Germline loops: CDR1 SGDLS, CDR2 YYNGEE. The CDR3 region is CASSVPGAGGHIDEQFF. CDR3 sequence (DNA): TGTGCCAGCAGCGTTCCGGGAGCGGGGGGGCATATCGATGAGCAGTTCTTC.

There are many counts of this clonotype. V usage is TRBV18 and J usage is TRBJ1-1; no firm D call. V shed 1 base and J shed 3 bases, with 12 bases lying between them. Germline V gives CDR1 KGHSH, CDR2 LQKENI. The CDR3 spans 15 residues. CDR3 loop: CASSPHQDAYTEAFF. The CDR3 DNA reads TGTGCCAGCTCACCACATCAGGATGCTTACACTGAAGCTTTCTTT.

In its sample, this clonotype was seen a few times. The J gene is TRBJ1-2, the V gene TRBV7-9; a weak D match, TRBD1 (5 bases). V lost 4 bases and J lost 2, with 14 bases in between. This CDR3 has 15 amino acids. Germline V gene sequence: CDR1 SEHNR, CDR2 FQNEAQ (reference sequence). Written as DNA, the CDR3 is TGTGCCAGCAGCTCCCGACAGATAACAAACTATGGCTACACCTTC. Protein: CASSSRQITNYGYTF.

This sequence joins TRBV7-9 and TRBJ2-2; 9 bases are shared with TRBD1. Germline V gene data show CDR1 as SEHNR and CDR2 as FQNEAQ (reference sequence). V lost 6 bases, J lost 5 bases, and 7 bases stayed unmatched. The CDR3 extends over 15 amino acids. The DNA for the CDR3 is TGTGCCAGCAGGATAACCGGACAGGGGACCGGGGAGCTGTTTTTT. This translates into CASRITGQGTGELFF.

The J gene is TRBJ2-3, the V gene TRBV7-9; D is unresolved. V lost 4 bases, J lost 6 bases, and 17 bases lay in between. The CDR3 consists of 15 residues. The germline V gene has CDR1 SEHNR and CDR2 FQNEAQ (reference sequence). CDR3 amino acids: CASSSTGSQVDTQYF. The DNA for the CDR3 is TGTGCCAGCAGCTCGACCGGGTCCCAAGTCGATACGCAGTATTTT.

This clonotype was counted between two and nine times. J is TRBJ2-7 and V is TRBV6-6, with no clear D. Deletions cut 0 bases from V and 2 bases from J, with 11 bases between. This CDR3 is 15 amino acids long. Per the germline V gene, CDR1 is MNHNY and CDR2 is SVGAGI (reference sequence). The CDR3 spells CASSYSLDIAYEQYF. The CDR3 nucleotides are TGTGCCAGCAGTTACTCGCTGGATATCGCCTACGAGCAGTACTTC.

This sequence joins TRBV7-6 and TRBJ2-7; possibly TRBD2 for D (7 bases). Germline V gene sequence: CDR1 SGHVS, CDR2 FNYEAQ. The CDR3 is 15 amino acids. V lost 5 bases, J lost 1 base, and 15 bases lay in between. The CDR3 sequence is CASSLSGGHSYEQYF. CDR3 coding DNA: TGTGCCAGCAGCCTCTCGGGGGGCCATTCCTACGAGCAGTACTTC.

The genes are TRBV7-3 and TRBJ1-1; no reliable D call. The germline V gene encodes CDR1 SGHTA and CDR2 FQGTGA. With 5 bases removed from V and 0 bases from J, the gap between germline ends came to 13 bases. The CDR3 totals 15 residues. The CDR3 nucleotides read TGTGCCAGCAGCCCGTCGGACGGTGTGAACACTGAAGCTTTCTTT. Protein: CASSPSDGVNTEAFF.

This chain links TRBV12-3 or TRBV12-4 with TRBJ1-2; TRBD1 might be the D (5 bases). The V end was cut by 5 bases, the J end by 7 bases, with 20 bases between. This CDR3 is 15 amino acids long. CDR3 sequence: CASSGAGLGLGGYTF. CDR3 DNA sequence: TGTGCCAGCAGTGGGGCTGGGTTGGGCTTAGGTGGCTACACCTTC.

J is TRBJ1-5 and V is TRBV12-3 or TRBV12-4; D gene unclear. V was cut by 7 bases and J by 2 bases, with 12 bases left in between. This CDR3 is 14 amino acids long. CDR3 nucleotide sequence: TGTGCCAGCACCCGATATAAGGGCAATCAGCCCCAGCATTTT. Residues: CASTRYKGNQPQHF.

The chain uses TRBV13 and TRBJ2-2; D is ambiguous. Germline V lookup: CDR1 PRHDT, CDR2 FYEKMQ (reference sequence). Trimming removed 3 bases from V and 0 bases from J, with 8 bases in between. The CDR3 runs to 15 residues. In DNA, the CDR3 is TGTGCCAGCAGCTTTGTGAACTCGAACACCGGGGAGCTGTTTTTT. As protein: CASSFVNSNTGELFF.

V and J are TRBV24-1 and TRBJ1-1, with D hard to call. Trimming took off 3 bases at V and 1 base at J, with 5 bases between the two ends. The CDR3 has 13 amino acids. Per germline, CDR1 KGHDR and CDR2 SFDVKD. The CDR3 spells CATSDHTNTEAFF. The CDR3 DNA is TGTGCCACCAGTGATCACACGAACACTGAAGCTTTCTTT.

This clonotype was observed at least ten times. This chain connects TRBV7-9 to TRBJ1-1, with D uncertain. The CDR3 sequence is 18 residues long. Germline CDR1 and CDR2: SEHNR and FQNEAQ (reference sequence). V lost 1 base, J lost 1 base, and 19 bases lay in between. CDR3 in DNA: TGTGCCAGCAGCTTAGTAGGAGGACCCAAACCATGGAACACTGAAGCTTTCTTT. It is translated as CASSLVGGPKPWNTEAFF.

This chain links TRBV7-9 with TRBJ1-2; D remains ambiguous. V lost 0 bases and J 0 bases, leaving 11 bases between the germline ends. The CDR3 sequence is 16 residues long. The germline gives CDR1 SEHNR, CDR2 FQNEAQ (reference sequence). In DNA form, the CDR3 reads TGTGCCAGCAGCTTAGCATCGCTCCCCGCTAACTATGGCTACACCTTC. Protein: CASSLASLPANYGYTF.

This clonotype has just a few counts. The V call is TRBV19, the J call TRBJ2-1, with TRBD1 as a possible D gene (5 bases). The CDR3 totals 15 residues. V was cut by 3 bases and J by 2 bases, with 11 bases left in between. Germline V gene sequence: CDR1 LNHDA, CDR2 SQIVND (reference sequence). The CDR3 DNA is TGTGCCAGTAGTATCAGGCAGGGTCCCTACAATGAGCAGTTCTTC. Translating it yields CASSIRQGPYNEQFF.

At least ten counts were recorded for this clonotype. This sequence joins TRBV7-2 and TRBJ2-5; TRBD2 aligns across 8 bases. Germline CDR1 and CDR2: SGHTA and FQGNSA. The CDR3 has 15 residues. After removal of 2 bases from V and 4 bases from J, the junction contained 6 bases not matched to a gene. For the CDR3, the DNA is TGTGCCAGCAGCTTAATACGGGGGGGCGGAGAGACCCAGTACTTC. Protein: CASSLIRGGGETQYF.

In its sample, this clonotype was seen many times. The chain links TRBV12-3 or TRBV12-4 to TRBJ1-4; 10 positions match TRBD1. V was pared by 4 bases and J by 3 bases, with 5 bases of the junction left unmatched. The CDR3 has 16 amino acids. This chain's CDR3 is CASSSSGTGANEKLFF. The CDR3 DNA follows: TGTGCCAGCAGTTCCTCCGGGACAGGGGCTAATGAAAAACTGTTTTTT.

In this sample, this clonotype turned up many times. The rearrangement joins TRBV27 to TRBJ2-2; 7 bases map to TRBD1. Trimming cost V 5 bases and J 4 bases; bases outside gene matches: 10. Germline assignment: CDR1 MNHEY and CDR2 SMNVEV (reference sequence). This CDR3 has 16 residues. This chain's CDR3 is CASSLGTAVFTGELFF. Written as DNA, the CDR3 is TGTGCCAGCAGTCTTGGGACAGCCGTATTCACCGGGGAGCTGTTTTTT.

J is TRBJ2-2 and V is TRBV6-8; D unclear. V lost 2 bases to trimming and J lost 0 bases, with 7 bases between them. The CDR3 totals 15 residues. CDR1 and CDR2 (germline): MNHGY, SAAAGT. The CDR3 bases are TGTGCCAGCAGTTACCAAAGGGCGAACACCGGGGAGCTGTTTTTT. This translates into CASSYQRANTGELFF.

The rearrangement links TRBV20-1 to TRBJ1-2, with 8 bases that match TRBD1. The ends lost 3 bases at V and 4 bases at J; junction bases unmatched: 13. Germline-derived CDR1 and CDR2 are DFQATT and SNEGSKA (reference sequence). The CDR3 is 16 amino acids. CDR3 bases: TGCAGTGCTAGCCCAAGGACAGGGCCTTACGCCTATGGCTACACCTTC. Amino acids: CSASPRTGPYAYGYTF.

This clonotype was seen a handful of times. V usage is TRBV25-1 and J usage is TRBJ1-6, with TRBD1 matching over 9 bases. Germline V lookup: CDR1 MGHDK, CDR2 SYGVNS. The length of the CDR3 is 15 residues. The V segment lost 1 base and the J segment 6 bases; nucleotides outside the gene matches: 1. CDR3 in amino acids: CASSELDRGNSPLHF. CDR3 nucleotides: TGTGCCAGCAGTGAATTGGACAGGGGTAATTCACCCCTCCACTTT. Variable domain in full (rest from reference TRBV25-1 and TRBJ1-6): EADIYQTPRYLVIGTGKKITLECSQTMGHDKMYWYQQDPGMELHLIHYSYGVNSTEKGDLSSESTVSRIRTEHFPLTLESARPSHTSQYLCASSELDRGNSPLHFGNGTRLTVT.

There are many counts of this clonotype. V usage is TRBV7-6 and J usage is TRBJ2-2; the D gene could be TRBD1 or TRBD2 (5 bases each). The V gene lost 7 bases and the J gene lost 4 bases, with 13 bases spanning the gap. Germline V gene sequence: CDR1 SGHVS, CDR2 FNYEAQ. This CDR3 spans 14 amino acids. As DNA, the CDR3 is TGTGCCAGCACCCCTTGGGGGAGCACCGGGGAGCTGTTTTTT. Encoded protein: CASTPWGSTGELFF.

The chain has TRBV29-1 and TRBJ2-1; TRBD2 matches 7 bases. This CDR3 is 14 amino acids long. V lost 4 bases and J lost 0; bases outside the gene matches: 3. Germline CDR1 is SQVTM and CDR2 is ANQGSEA. The CDR3 sequence: CSVAGGNSYNEQFF. DNA for the CDR3: TGCAGCGTTGCCGGGGGGAACTCCTACAATGAGCAGTTCTTC.

This clonotype was seen more than once but under ten times. This CDR3 reads CASSDGGLIIGGETQYF. CDR3 coding DNA: TGTGCCAGCAGTGACGGGGGCCTCATTATTGGGGGAGAGACCCAGTACTTC. The rearrangement links TRBV28 to TRBJ2-5; D could derive from TRBD1 or TRBD2 (6 bases each). V dropped 5 bases and J dropped 4 bases, with 23 bases sitting between them. Looked up from germline, CDR1 is MDHEN and CDR2 is SYDVKM. The CDR3 totals 17 residues. Looking up the rest from reference TRBV28 and TRBJ2-5 gives the full variable domain: DVKVTQSSRYLVKRTGEKVFLECVQDMDHENMFWYRQDPGLGLRLIYFSYDVKMKEKGDIPEGYSVSREKKERFSLILESASTNQTSMYLCASSDGGLIIGGETQYFGPGTRLLVL.